The 13 T cell receptor beta chains below all came from one sample that was sequenced in a study of long-term antiretroviral therapy in people with HIV. immunoSEQ v3.0 was run at survey level. Libraries were prepared by immunoSEQ multiplex PCR; TCRdb keeps only in-frame clonotypes and omits some of them. The sample has about 27,000 clones, about 82% seen once. Sequences were derived from unsorted PBMCs, sampled 3 years after starting antiretroviral therapy. The receptors derive from a man in his forties or fifties with HIV.

The chain links TRBV5-1 to TRBJ2-7; D gene ambiguous. With 4 bases removed from V and 4 bases from J, the gap between germline ends came to 6 bases. Germline values: CDR1 SGHRS, CDR2 YFSETQ. This CDR3 is 11 amino acids long. CDR3 loop: CASSAGYEQYF. The CDR3 region has the DNA TGCGCCAGCAGCGCCGGATACGAGCAGTACTTC.

This clone was seen more than once but under ten times. The chain uses TRBV2 and TRBJ1-5, with 10 bases aligning to TRBD1. CDR3 length equals 15 residues. Germline V lookup: CDR1 SNHLY, CDR2 FYNNEI. V shed 3 bases and J 9 bases; nucleotides not matched to a gene: 8. The DNA for the CDR3 is TGTGCCAGCAGTGACCGACAGGGGGCCCTGAGGCCCCAGCATTTT. This encodes CASSDRQGALRPQHF.

The CDR3 spells CASREYLTMEQYF. The CDR3 region has the DNA TGTGCCAGCAGGGAGTATTTAACAATGGAGCAGTACTTC. V is TRBV6-5 and J is TRBJ2-7; D is unresolved. V dropped 6 bases and J dropped 7 bases, with 16 bases sitting between them. Germline loops: CDR1 MNHEY, CDR2 SVGAGI. There are 13 residues in the CDR3.

There are a few counts of this clone. The rearrangement uses TRBV7-3 and TRBJ2-2, with a possible D match to TRBD2 (6 bases). The CDR3 has 16 residues. Germline V gene lookup returns CDR1 SGHTA and CDR2 FQGTGA. Trimming left V 0 bases short and J 1 base short, with 9 bases between. The CDR3 region is CASSLTGGGNTGELFF. Written as DNA, the CDR3 is TGTGCCAGCAGCTTAACGGGAGGAGGGAACACCGGGGAGCTGTTTTTT.

V gene TRBV27 combines with J gene TRBJ2-7; D gene unclear. Germline V gene sequence: CDR1 MNHEY, CDR2 SMNVEV (reference sequence). The CDR3 has 14 amino acids. V was cut by 6 bases and J by 1 base, with 13 bases left in between. CDR3 DNA sequence: TGTGCCAGCAGGGCCGAGAGAGTTTCCTACGAGCAGTACTTC. Translating it yields CASRAERVSYEQYF.

The chain carries TRBV5-4 and TRBJ2-3, with no clear D. The CDR3 is made up of 14 amino acids. The V gene lost 2 bases and the J gene lost 0 bases, with 7 bases spanning the gap. Germline CDR1 is SGHNT and CDR2 is YYREEE (reference sequence). The CDR3 sequence: CASSFPVSTDTQYF. DNA of the CDR3: TGTGCCAGCAGCTTCCCCGTTAGCACAGATACGCAGTATTTT.

This clone came up a few times. The V and J genes are TRBV27 and TRBJ1-4; perhaps TRBD1 as D (5 bases). V lost 4 bases and J lost 8, with 14 bases in between. The CDR3 loop spans 14 amino acids. Germline loops: CDR1 MNHEY, CDR2 SMNVEV (reference sequence). CDR3 protein: CASSYGTGPEKLFF. In nucleotides, the CDR3 is TGTGCCAGCAGTTATGGGACGGGACCCGAAAAACTGTTTTTT.

This clone was seen a handful of times. The chain has TRBV7-2 and TRBJ2-2; D gene ambiguous. The germline V gene encodes CDR1 SGHTA and CDR2 FQGNSA. The CDR3 sequence is 13 residues long. Trimming stripped 1 base from V and 8 bases from J, with 8 bases between. The CDR3 region has the DNA TGTGCCAGCAGCTTAGGAGTTGGGGGGGAGCTGTTTTTT. Its translation is CASSLGVGGELFF.

This clone was counted only a few times. The rearrangement uses TRBV13 and TRBJ1-1; D perhaps matches TRBD1 (5 bases). From germline, CDR1 is PRHDT and CDR2 FYEKMQ (reference sequence). The CDR3 sequence is 13 residues long. V was trimmed by 5 bases and J by 10 bases, leaving 17 bases between them. The CDR3 here is CASSPRGGEGAFF. The CDR3 nucleotides are TGTGCCAGCAGCCCACGAGGAGGGGAAGGAGCTTTCTTT.

This sequence joins TRBV6-5 and TRBJ1-5, with D unresolved. V was trimmed by 3 bases and J by 3 bases, leaving 9 bases between them. Germline lookup yields CDR1 MNHEY and CDR2 SVGAGI. This CDR3 comprises 14 residues. In DNA, the CDR3 is TGTGCCAGCAGTTATGCGGGGAACAATCAGCCCCAGCATTTT. It codes for CASSYAGNNQPQHF.

The chain is built from TRBV7-2 and TRBJ2-7; D is unresolved. This CDR3 is built from 12 residues. Germline V gives CDR1 SGHTA, CDR2 FQGNSA. Trimming removed 6 bases at V and 4 bases at J, with 10 bases between. The DNA of the CDR3 is TGTGCCAGCAGTATAGGTGGATACGAGCAGTACTTC. This codes for CASSIGGYEQYF.

The genes are TRBV6-5 and TRBJ2-3; D remains unclear. V shed 2 bases and J shed 0 bases, with 6 bases lying between them. The CDR3 is 14 amino acids. CDR1 is MNHEY, CDR2 SVGAGI, per germline. CDR3 in DNA: TGTGCCAGCAGTTACGCAACTAGCACAGATACGCAGTATTTT. This codes for CASSYATSTDTQYF.

V gene TRBV10-3 combines with J gene TRBJ2-1; maybe TRBD1 (6 bases). The V end lost 4 bases, the J end lost 0 bases, and 13 bases lay between the germline ends. Germline CDR1 is ENHRY and CDR2 is SYGVKD. This CDR3 contains 16 residues. This CDR3 reads CAISVKQGSSYNEQFF. CDR3 bases: TGTGCCATCAGTGTCAAACAGGGAAGCTCCTACAATGAGCAGTTCTTC.